The 18 T cell receptor beta chains given below trace back to one sample, sequenced in a study of Ad26.COV2.S vaccination and SARS-CoV-2 variants. TCRdb keeps only in-frame clones here, not all; method: immunoSEQ multiplex PCR. The sample has 300,000 to 500,000 clones; 80% to 90% are singletons. Treatment specified: approximately 18 received Ad26.COV2.S at low or high dose, single or two shots; roughly 5 received placebo; per-sample allocation not given. Collection of the samples took place on day 63 after the first injection of vaccine or placebo. Sample: peripheral blood, taken in a trial of Ad26.COV2.S vaccine versus placebo. The source of these receptors is a person between 18 and 65 years old who received the Ad26.COV2.S COVID-19 vaccine or a placebo.

The CDR3 sequence is CASSFRVYNEQFF. The CDR3 region has the DNA TGTGCCAGCAGCTTTCGGGTCTACAATGAGCAGTTCTTC. The V call is TRBV11-3, the J call TRBJ2-1; no definite D call. The V end lost 3 bases, the J end lost 3 bases, and 6 bases lay between the germline ends. The length of the CDR3 is 13 residues. Germline lookup yields CDR1 SGHNT and CDR2 YENEEA.

The gene calls are TRBV7-2 and TRBJ1-4, with 7 bases identical to TRBD1. The CDR3 is 16 amino acids. Germline V gives CDR1 SGHTA, CDR2 FQGNSA. Trimming took 3 bases from V and 6 from J; bases not matched to a gene: 10. The CDR3 spells CASSLNRQGDHEKLFF. The CDR3 DNA is TGTGCCAGCAGCTTGAACAGACAGGGAGATCATGAAAAACTGTTTTTT.

This rearrangement joins TRBV10-3 to TRBJ1-2; possible D gene TRBD1, 5 bases. The V gene's germline CDR1 is ENHRY and CDR2 SYGVKD. V lost 6 bases and J 7 bases, leaving 15 bases between the germline ends. The CDR3 is made up of 13 amino acids. The CDR3 reads CAIRSGDEGGYTF. The CDR3, as DNA: TGTGCCATCAGGTCGGGGGACGAGGGTGGCTACACCTTC.

V usage is TRBV6-2 or TRBV6-3 and J usage is TRBJ2-1, with D possibly TRBD1 on 7 matching bases. V was clipped by 7 bases and J by 4 bases, with 17 bases between them. CDR1 is MNHEY, CDR2 SVGEGT, per germline. This CDR3 has 15 residues. The CDR3 sequence is CASTPGGRNYNEQFF. In DNA form, the CDR3 reads TGTGCCAGCACCCCAGGGGGGCGGAATTACAATGAGCAGTTCTTC.

The CDR3 protein is CASSLRGGNSPLHF. CDR3 nucleotides: TGTGCCAGCAGCTTACGTGGCGGGAATTCACCCCTCCACTTT. The chain employs TRBV11-2 and TRBJ1-6; no clear D. Germline CDR1 SGHAT, CDR2 FQNNGV. V gave up 2 bases and J gave up 7 bases, with 9 bases separating them. The CDR3 runs 14 residues.

This chain connects TRBV6-5 to TRBJ2-1; 7 nucleotides match TRBD1. From germline, CDR1 is MNHEY and CDR2 SVGAGI. The junction had 8 bases not matched to a gene; V was cut back by 2 bases and J by 10 bases. The CDR3 loop spans 14 amino acids. CDR3: CASSYDRVRVEQFF. In DNA, the CDR3 is TGTGCCAGCAGTTACGACAGGGTAAGGGTCGAGCAGTTCTTC.

The chain uses TRBV19 and TRBJ1-2; 7 bases align to TRBD1. The ends lost 4 bases at V and 8 bases at J; junction bases unmatched: 4. The CDR3 covers 12 residues. The germline gives CDR1 LNHDA, CDR2 SQIVND (reference sequence). This CDR3 is CASSTRQGGYTF. DNA of the CDR3: TGTGCCAGTAGTACTCGACAGGGCGGCTACACCTTC.

The chain carries TRBV3-1 (or the pseudogene TRBV3-2) and TRBJ1-4; perhaps TRBD1 as D (6 bases). The length of the CDR3 is 16 residues. Trimming cost V 4 bases and J 8 bases, with 20 bases left between them. Germline-derived CDR1 and CDR2 are LGHDT and YNNKEL (reference sequence). The CDR3 sequence is CASSPREGGQEEKLFF. CDR3 nucleotides: TGTGCCAGCAGCCCTCGGGAAGGGGGTCAGGAGGAAAAACTGTTTTTT.

This chain uses TRBV6-2 or TRBV6-3 with TRBJ1-2, with 7 bases identical to TRBD1. This CDR3 is 18 amino acids long. The V gene's germline CDR1 is MNHEY and CDR2 SVGEGT. V dropped 5 bases and J dropped 8; count of bases not matched to a gene: 23. The CDR3 reads CASSTSGQTSRRSRGYTF. The CDR3 DNA sequence: TGTGCCAGCAGTACCTCGGGACAGACTTCCCGACGTTCGCGCGGCTACACCTTC.

The chain uses TRBV21-1 and TRBJ2-5. TRBV21-1 constitutes a pseudogene. The CDR3 is 15 amino acids. This CDR3 is CASSNEGWPVETQYF. The CDR3 DNA sequence: TGTGCCAGCAGCAACGAGGGGTGGCCCGTTGAGACCCAGTACTTC.

This clone was detected only once. V and J are TRBV18 and TRBJ2-2; D is ambiguous. Germline loops: CDR1 KGHSH, CDR2 LQKENI. The CDR3 has 15 residues. Trimming removed 3 bases from V and 5 bases from J, with 13 bases in between. CDR3 bases: TGTGCCAGCTCACCCGTCGTTATGGGGACCGGGGAGCTGTTTTTT. Amino acids: CASSPVVMGTGELFF.

The chain combines TRBV6-6 with TRBJ2-1, with 8 positions matching TRBD2. CDR3 size: 12 residues. Trimming took 6 bases from V and 6 from J; bases not matched to a gene: 1. Germline-derived CDR1 and CDR2 are MNHNY and SVGAGI (reference sequence). The CDR3 sequence is CASSGGVNEQFF. The CDR3 region has the DNA TGTGCCAGCAGCGGGGGGGTCAATGAGCAGTTCTTC.

This sequence joins TRBV7-9 and TRBJ1-3; no firm D call. The CDR3 spans 14 residues. Germline V CDR1 and CDR2: SEHNR, FQNEAQ (reference sequence). The germline V and J ends were trimmed by 4 bases and 4 bases, with 11 bases remaining between them. DNA for the CDR3: TGTGCCAGCAGCTATACCACCGTCGGAAACACCATATATTTT. It translates to CASSYTTVGNTIYF.

V is TRBV2 and J is TRBJ1-5; D uncertain. The CDR3 covers 14 residues. Germline V lookup: CDR1 SNHLY, CDR2 FYNNEI. The V end was cut by 3 bases, the J end by 4 bases, with 10 bases between. CDR3 sequence: CASSDASLNQPQHF. The CDR3 DNA sequence: TGTGCCAGCAGTGACGCCTCTCTTAATCAGCCCCAGCATTTT. The entire variable domain, with the rest obtained from reference TRBV2 and TRBJ1-5, is as follows: EPEVTQTPSHQVTQMGQEVILRCVPISNHLYFYWYRQILGQKVEFLVSFYNNEISEKSEIFDDQFSVERPDGSNFTLKIRSTKLEDSAMYFCASSDASLNQPQHFGDGTRLSIL.

V usage is TRBV13 and J usage is TRBJ2-5; maybe TRBD1 (6 bases). Germline CDR1 reads PRHDT; CDR2 reads FYEKMQ (reference sequence). The V end lost 5 bases, the J end lost 5 bases, and 15 bases lay between the germline ends. The CDR3 is 14 residues long. The CDR3 here is CASSHRGSQETQYF. The CDR3 bases are TGTGCCAGCAGCCATAGGGGGTCTCAGGAGACCCAGTACTTC. Full variable domain (remainder filled in from reference TRBV13 and TRBJ2-5): AAGVIQSPRHLIKEKRETATLKCYPIPRHDTVYWYQQGPGQDPQFLISFYEKMQSDKGSIPDRFSAQQFSDYHSELNMSSLELGDSALYFCASSHRGSQETQYFGPGTRLLVL.

The gene calls are TRBV15 and TRBJ1-6; a weak D match, TRBD1 (6 bases). CDR1 is LNHNV, CDR2 YYDKDF, per germline (reference sequence). The germline V and J ends were trimmed by 0 bases and 10 bases, with 13 bases remaining between them. CDR3 size: 15 residues. As DNA, the CDR3 is TGTGCCACCAGCAGAGATGGTGGGGGCGAGTCACCCCTCCACTTT. It translates to CATSRDGGGESPLHF.

The rearrangement links TRBV12-3 or TRBV12-4 to TRBJ1-1, with unresolved D. Trimming shortened V by 1 base and J by 0 bases, and 3 bases separated the two germline ends. The CDR3 has 13 residues. CDR3 DNA sequence: TGTGCCAGCAGTTTAGGATTGAACACTGAAGCTTTCTTT. This gives the protein CASSLGLNTEAFF.

This clone has just one count. The V gene is TRBV6-1, the J gene TRBJ1-5, with D hard to call. The CDR3 is 15 amino acids. Trimming pared 0 bases from V and 2 bases from J, leaving 8 bases between. Germline V gene sequence: CDR1 MNHNS, CDR2 SASEGT. DNA of the CDR3: TGTGCCAGCAGTGAAGCGGTACAGCGCAATCAGCCCCAGCATTTT. Translation: CASSEAVQRNQPQHF.